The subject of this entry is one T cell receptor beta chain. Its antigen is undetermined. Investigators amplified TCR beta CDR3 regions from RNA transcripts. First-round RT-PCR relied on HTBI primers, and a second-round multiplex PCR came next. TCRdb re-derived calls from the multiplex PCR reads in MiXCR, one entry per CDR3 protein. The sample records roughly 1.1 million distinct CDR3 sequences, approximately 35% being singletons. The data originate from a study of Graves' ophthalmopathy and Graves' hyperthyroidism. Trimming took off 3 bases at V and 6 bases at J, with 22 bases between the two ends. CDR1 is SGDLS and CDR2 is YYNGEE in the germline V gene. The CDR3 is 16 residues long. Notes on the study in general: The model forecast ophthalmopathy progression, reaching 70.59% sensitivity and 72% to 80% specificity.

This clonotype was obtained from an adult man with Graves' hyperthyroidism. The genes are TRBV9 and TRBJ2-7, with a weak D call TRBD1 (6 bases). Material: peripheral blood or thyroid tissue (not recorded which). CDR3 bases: TGTGCCAGCAGCGCCTCCCCGGGACGGGGACATGGCGAGCAGTACTTC. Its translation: CASSASPGRGHGEQYF.